Listed below are T cell receptor beta chains from one sample, sequenced in a study of beta chain features in type 1 diabetes. Profiled with immunoSEQ multiplex PCR; TCRdb holds only in-frame clones, not every one. This table has more than 350,000 clones, more than 9.5% appearing once. Sequencing used naive CD4+ T cells from blood. The receptors originated from a woman between 18 and 29 years old in good health. CDR3s leave out the opening cysteine and the closing phenylalanine or tryptophan. Fields, in order: J gene, V gene, CDR3 protein.

>TRBJ2-3|TRBV25-1
ASSGGWRVKDTQY
>TRBJ1-1|TRBV29-1
SVSTRGNTEAF
>TRBJ2-1|TRBV11-3
ASSPRTSGREYNEQF
>TRBJ1-2|TRBV20-1
SAYRGGYT
>TRBJ1-1|TRBV14
ASSPLGQAGYSEAF
>TRBJ2-5|TRBV7-9
ASRTDQETQY
>TRBJ2-1|TRBV23-1
ASSHRGTGQGFPRDEQF
>TRBJ1-6|TRBV25-1
ASSAGRGFRMGSPLH
>TRBJ2-4|TRBV4-2
ASSQAASGRGSDIQY
>TRBJ2-2|TRBV11-2
ASSPLGVVTTGELF
>TRBJ2-1|TRBV7-9
ASSLTTGTSSYNEQF
>TRBJ2-1|TRBV6-5
ATRRGSGGGEQF
>TRBJ2-5|TRBV10-3
AISEIAGLQETQY
>TRBJ2-7|TRBV5-1
ASSWTSGRVGEQY
>TRBJ2-3|TRBV20-1
SAKVGNTQY
>TRBJ2-3|TRBV28
ASSRGSPFADTQY
>TRBJ2-3|TRBV7-2
ASSLASRTTDTQY
>TRBJ2-3|TRBV7-2
ASSPGLAGADTQY
>TRBJ1-5|TRBV28
ASSLLSGGGSNQPQH
>TRBJ1-3|TRBV25-1
ASSAVRGNTIY
>TRBJ2-6|TRBV7-3
ASSPSQSSGANVLT
>TRBJ1-5|TRBV12-5
ASGLGGADQPQH
>TRBJ1-2|TRBV19
ASTGPRAEDPDYGYT
>TRBJ1-2|TRBV7-2
ASSLATPGP
>TRBJ2-1|TRBV11-3
ASSYILGRSQEQF
>TRBJ2-4|TRBV4-1
ASSQENIQY
>TRBJ2-1|TRBV27
ASSLSLTSGSMGMGYNEQF
>TRBJ2-5|TRBV15
ATSRKGVSGWYQETQY
>TRBJ2-2|TRBV4-1
ASSPNLRFLNPKGELF
>TRBJ1-2|TRBV25-1
ASSGWTGNYGYT
>TRBJ2-1|TRBV4-3
ASSPDPWGEQF
>TRBJ2-5|TRBV6-1
ASSVRRGLETQY
>TRBJ2-1|TRBV4-3
ASSREGISSYNEQF
>TRBJ2-5|TRBV5-4
ASSLRQAGETQY
>TRBJ1-2|TRBV7-2
ASSLDGQTNGYT
>TRBJ2-5|TRBV15
ATSRGPHETQY
>TRBJ2-3|TRBV7-9
ASSREGQYTDTQY
>TRBJ2-1|TRBV7-9
ASRPPHTSATHNEQF
>TRBJ2-1|TRBV6-6
ASSPSRTSSYNEQF
>TRBJ1-2|TRBV29-1
SVDPQNGYGYT
>TRBJ1-5|TRBV10-3
AISDGTGGTQPQH
>TRBJ2-2|TRBV7-2
ASSFEGTTNTGELF
>TRBJ2-3|TRBV2
ASNGQSLSTDTQY
>TRBJ2-5|TRBV7-2
ASSLAGGGETQY
>TRBJ2-3|TRBV5-1
ASSLTRGGTDTQY
>TRBJ1-1|TRBV30
AWSGYRNTEAF
>TRBJ2-1|TRBV28
ASSLTGTGDNEQF
>TRBJ2-2|TRBV14
ASSQIFTGELF
>TRBJ2-1|TRBV4-3
ASTRESSYNEQF
>TRBJ1-1|TRBV2
ASRGPGQITIEAF
>TRBJ1-1|TRBV7-9
ASSFGQGLNTEAF
>TRBJ2-1|TRBV7-2
ASSLNYEQF
>TRBJ2-3|TRBV9
ASSVHTGGWGTDTQY
>TRBJ1-1|TRBV25-1
ASKSSTEAF
>TRBJ2-6|TRBV9
ASSVDRAGANVLT
>TRBJ2-4|TRBV9
ASTPGVGPEGLGIQY
>TRBJ1-1|TRBV30
AWTGRVNTEAF
>TRBJ2-7|TRBV7-2
ASSLVSSENYEQY
>TRBJ1-5|TRBV27
ASSLSRTDNQPQH